This T cell receptor (beta chain) emerged from a study of T cell responses to AZD1222 COVID-19 vaccine. This table comes from immunoSEQ multiplex PCR, and its TCRdb copy is limited to in-frame clones, with some not included. The repertoire includes tens of thousands of clones, about 94% of them detected once, and about 3.4% sits in the top ten. Germline V gene lookup returns CDR1 SGHNT and CDR2 YYREEE (reference sequence). This CDR3 region has 13 residues. The J segment lost 3 bases and the V segment lost 4 bases, leaving 3 bases of the junction unmatched. Study results and limitations: Only a handful of AZD1222 recipients were seropositive at baseline. Two AZD1222 doses significantly raised spike-specific TCR breadth and depth over controls. Unmutated regions of variants are reportedly targeted by nearly half of spike-specific TCRs.

On this clone itself: Antigen: not known.

The source is an adult who received the AZD1222 COVID-19 vaccine. The gene calls are TRBV5-4 and TRBJ1-2; 7 nucleotides match TRBD1. The sequencing used peripheral blood, collected 28 days after the second AZD1222 dose. CDR3: CASSPDRDYGYTF. The CDR3, as DNA: TGTGCCAGCAGCCCCGACAGGGACTATGGCTACACCTTC. Using reference TRBV5-4 and TRBJ1-2 for the parts outside the CDR3, the full variable domain is ETGVTQSPTHLIKTRGQQVTLRCSSQSGHNTVSWYQQALGQGPQFIFQYYREEENGRGNFPPRFSGLQFPNYSSELNVNALELDDSALYLCASSPDRDYGYTFGSGTRLTVV.